One and the same sample provided the 3 T cell receptor beta chains below, sequenced in a study of tissue T cells after allogeneic stem cell transplantation. Sequencing was performed with immunoSEQ multiplex PCR; in TCRdb, only in-frame clones are kept and a portion is missing. The sample yields 25,000 to 35,000 clones, approximately 85% seen once. This material consisted of blood, taken before transplantation. The receptors come from a woman between 18 and 50 years old who later had graft-versus-host disease after an allogeneic stem cell transplant.

The chain uses TRBV10-1 and TRBJ2-1; D not resolved. The ends were cut back, 0 bases at V and 6 bases at J, with 9 bases in the middle. Germline V gene data show CDR1 as WNHNN and CDR2 as SYGVQD (reference sequence). The CDR3 totals 14 residues. The CDR3 DNA is TGCGCCAGCAGTGAGTCGTTCGGTGCCAATGAGCAGTTCTTC. Protein product: CASSESFGANEQFF.

CDR3 sequence: CASSDTSNTEAFF. The CDR3 region has the DNA TGTGCCAGTAGTGATACATCCAACACTGAAGCTTTCTTT. J is TRBJ1-1 and V is TRBV19; D is undetermined. V lost 5 bases, J lost 2 bases, and 9 bases lay in between. The germline V gene encodes CDR1 LNHDA and CDR2 SQIVND (reference sequence). This CDR3 has 13 amino acids.

The rearrangement uses TRBV5-5 and TRBJ1-1, with 7 positions matching TRBD1. V gave up 0 bases and J gave up 4 bases; unmatched junction bases: 9. The CDR3 extends over 16 amino acids. The germline CDR1 and CDR2 sequences are SGHKS and YYEKEE (reference sequence). The CDR3 sequence: CASSLGWGTVPTEAFF. CDR3 sequence (DNA): TGTGCCAGCAGCTTGGGTTGGGGGACAGTTCCCACTGAAGCTTTCTTT.